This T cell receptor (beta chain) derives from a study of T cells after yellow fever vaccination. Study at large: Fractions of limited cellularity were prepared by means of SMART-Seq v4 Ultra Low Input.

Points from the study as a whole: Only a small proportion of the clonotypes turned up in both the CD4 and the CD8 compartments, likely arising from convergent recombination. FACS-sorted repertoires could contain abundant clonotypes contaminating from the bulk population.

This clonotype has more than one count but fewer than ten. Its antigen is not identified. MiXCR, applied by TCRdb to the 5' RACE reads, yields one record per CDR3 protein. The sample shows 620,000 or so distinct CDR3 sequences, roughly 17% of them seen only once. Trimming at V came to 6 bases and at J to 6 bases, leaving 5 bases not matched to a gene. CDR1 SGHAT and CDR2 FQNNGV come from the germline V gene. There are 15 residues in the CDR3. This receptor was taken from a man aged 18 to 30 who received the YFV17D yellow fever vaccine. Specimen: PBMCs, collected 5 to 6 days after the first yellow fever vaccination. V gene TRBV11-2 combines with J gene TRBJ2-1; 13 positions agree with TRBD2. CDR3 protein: CASRQLAGGTNEQFF. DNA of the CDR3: TGTGCCAGCAGACAACTAGCGGGGGGGACCAATGAGCAGTTCTTC.